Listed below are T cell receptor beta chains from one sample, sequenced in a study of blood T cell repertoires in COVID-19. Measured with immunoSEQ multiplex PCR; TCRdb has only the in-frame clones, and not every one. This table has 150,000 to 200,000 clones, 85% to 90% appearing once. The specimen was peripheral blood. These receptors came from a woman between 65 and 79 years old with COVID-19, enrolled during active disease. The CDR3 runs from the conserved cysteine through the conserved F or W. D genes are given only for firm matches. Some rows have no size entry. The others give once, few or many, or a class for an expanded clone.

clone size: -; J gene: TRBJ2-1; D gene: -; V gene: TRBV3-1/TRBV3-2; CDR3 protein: CASSPMSGSYNEQFF; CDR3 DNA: TGTGCCAGCAGCCCGATGTCTGGTAGCTACAATGAGCAGTTCTTC
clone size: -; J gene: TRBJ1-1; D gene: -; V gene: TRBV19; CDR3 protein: CASSIVQASTEAFF; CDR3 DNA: TGTGCCAGTAGTATAGTACAGGCCAGCACTGAAGCTTTCTTT
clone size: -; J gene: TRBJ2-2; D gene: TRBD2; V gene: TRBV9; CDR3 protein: CASSTVGLEPTGELFF; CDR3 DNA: TGTGCCAGCAGCACCGTCGGACTAGAACCAACCGGGGAGCTGTTTTTT
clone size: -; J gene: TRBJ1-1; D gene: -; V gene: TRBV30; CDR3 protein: CAWSVSGQNTEAFF; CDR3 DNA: TGTGCCTGGAGTGTTTCGGGACAGAACACTGAAGCTTTCTTT
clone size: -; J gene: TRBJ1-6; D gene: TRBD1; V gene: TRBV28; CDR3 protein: CASSSTRQGRGYNSPLHF; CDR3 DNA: TGTGCCAGCAGTTCCACCCGACAGGGCCGAGGCTATAATTCACCCCTCCACTTT
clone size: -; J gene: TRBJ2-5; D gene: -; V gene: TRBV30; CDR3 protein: CAWSVAVASGETQYF; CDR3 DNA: TGTGCCTGGAGTGTAGCAGTAGCCTCAGGGGAGACCCAGTACTTC
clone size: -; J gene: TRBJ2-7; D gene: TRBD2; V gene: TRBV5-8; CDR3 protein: CASSLVLAGTSYEQYF; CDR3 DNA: TGTGCCAGCAGCTTGGTACTAGCGGGGACCTCCTACGAGCAGTACTTC
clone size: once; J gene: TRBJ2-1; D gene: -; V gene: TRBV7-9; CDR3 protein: CASSLYLDNEQFF; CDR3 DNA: TGTGCCAGCAGCTTGTATCTCGACAATGAGCAGTTCTTC
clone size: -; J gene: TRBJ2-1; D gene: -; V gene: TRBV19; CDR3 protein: CASSIPTTLTIEQFF; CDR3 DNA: TGTGCCAGTAGTATCCCGACTACACTTACTATAGAGCAGTTCTTC
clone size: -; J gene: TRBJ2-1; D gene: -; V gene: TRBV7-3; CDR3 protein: CASSYGPVREYNEQFF; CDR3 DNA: TGTGCCAGCAGTTACGGACCCGTCCGGGAATACAATGAGCAGTTCTTC
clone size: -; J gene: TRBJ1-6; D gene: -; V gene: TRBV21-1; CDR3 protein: CAISSPAPLHF; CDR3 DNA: TGTGCCATCTCTTCCCCGGCACCCCTCCACTTT
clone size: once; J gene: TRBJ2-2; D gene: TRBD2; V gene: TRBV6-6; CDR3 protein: CASRGLARELFF; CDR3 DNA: TGTGCCAGCAGAGGACTAGCTAGGGAGCTGTTTTTT
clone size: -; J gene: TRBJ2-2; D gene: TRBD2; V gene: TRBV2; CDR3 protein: CASSVGRSTGELFF; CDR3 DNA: TGTGCCAGCAGTGTCGGGAGGAGCACCGGGGAGCTGTTTTTT
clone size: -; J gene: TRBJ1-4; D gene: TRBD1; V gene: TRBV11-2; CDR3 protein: CASSLPGGAEKLFF; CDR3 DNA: TGTGCCAGCAGCTTACCAGGGGGCGCCGAAAAACTGTTTTTT
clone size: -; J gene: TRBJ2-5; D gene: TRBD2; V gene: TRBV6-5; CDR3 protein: CASQRAGTRETQYF; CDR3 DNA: TGTGCCAGCCAACGAGCGGGGACCCGAGAGACCCAGTACTTC
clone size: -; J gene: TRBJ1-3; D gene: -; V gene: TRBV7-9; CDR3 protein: CASSIPPGGFRNTIYF; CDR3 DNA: TGTGCCAGCAGCATACCACCGGGGGGATTCAGAAACACCATATATTTT
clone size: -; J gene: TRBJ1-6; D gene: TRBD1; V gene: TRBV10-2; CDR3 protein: CASRWDSSYNSPLHF; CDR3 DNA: TGCGCCAGCAGATGGGACAGCTCCTATAATTCACCCCTCCACTTT
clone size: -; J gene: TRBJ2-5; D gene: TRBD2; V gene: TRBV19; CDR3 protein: CASSISAGTETQYF; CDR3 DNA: TGTGCCAGTAGTATTTCAGCGGGAACGGAGACCCAGTACTTC
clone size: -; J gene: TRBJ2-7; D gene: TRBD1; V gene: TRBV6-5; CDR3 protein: CASRTGTASSYEQYF; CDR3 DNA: TGTGCCAGCAGGACCGGGACAGCAAGCTCCTACGAGCAGTACTTC
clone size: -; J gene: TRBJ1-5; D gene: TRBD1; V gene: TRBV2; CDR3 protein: CASSRDSYSNQPQHF; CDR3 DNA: TGTGCCAGCAGCAGGGACAGCTATAGCAATCAGCCCCAGCATTTT
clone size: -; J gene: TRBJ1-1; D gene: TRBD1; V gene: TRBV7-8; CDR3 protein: CASSTIGQGRNTEAFF; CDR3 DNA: TGTGCCAGCAGCACAATCGGACAGGGAAGAAACACTGAAGCTTTCTTT
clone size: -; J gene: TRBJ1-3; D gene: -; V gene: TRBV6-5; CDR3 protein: CASTRDFSGNTIYF; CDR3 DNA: TGTGCCAGCACAAGAGATTTCTCTGGAAACACCATATATTTT
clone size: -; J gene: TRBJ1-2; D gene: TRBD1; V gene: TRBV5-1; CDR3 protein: CASKSGTGNYGYTF; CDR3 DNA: TGCGCCAGTAAATCCGGGACAGGGAACTATGGCTACACCTTC
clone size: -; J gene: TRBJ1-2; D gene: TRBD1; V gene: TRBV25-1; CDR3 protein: CASSRGRNYGYTF; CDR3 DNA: TGTGCCAGCAGTAGGGGGCGAAACTATGGCTACACCTTC
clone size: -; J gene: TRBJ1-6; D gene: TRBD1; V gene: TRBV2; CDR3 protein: CATQRQGGNSPLHF; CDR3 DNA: TGTGCCACCCAAAGACAGGGAGGTAATTCACCCCTCCACTTT
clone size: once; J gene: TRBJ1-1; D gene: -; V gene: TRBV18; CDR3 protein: CASSPRRDTEAFF; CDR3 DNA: TGTGCCAGCTCACCAAGGAGGGACACTGAAGCTTTCTTT
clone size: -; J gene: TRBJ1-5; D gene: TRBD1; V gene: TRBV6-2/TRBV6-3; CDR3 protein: CASSYSDRGQQPQHF; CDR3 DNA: TGTGCCAGCAGTTACTCGGACAGGGGGCAACAGCCCCAGCATTTT
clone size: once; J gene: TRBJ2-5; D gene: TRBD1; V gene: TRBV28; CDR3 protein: CASSLGQGAEWNQETQYF; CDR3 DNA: TGTGCCAGCAGTTTGGGGCAGGGGGCTGAATGGAACCAAGAGACCCAGTACTTC
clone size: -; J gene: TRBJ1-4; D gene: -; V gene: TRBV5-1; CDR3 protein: CASSFDSEGEKLFF; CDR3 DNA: TGCGCCAGCAGCTTCGACAGTGAAGGGGAAAAACTGTTTTTT
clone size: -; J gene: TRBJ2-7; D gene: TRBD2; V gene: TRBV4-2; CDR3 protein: CASSQSGAAYEQYF; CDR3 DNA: TGTGCCAGCAGCCAAAGCGGGGCAGCCTACGAGCAGTACTTC
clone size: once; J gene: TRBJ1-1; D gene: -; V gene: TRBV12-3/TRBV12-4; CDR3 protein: CASSLRTEAFF; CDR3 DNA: TGTGCCAGCAGTTTGAGGACTGAAGCTTTCTTT
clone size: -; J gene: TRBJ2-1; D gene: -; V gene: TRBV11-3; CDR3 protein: CASSLWGDDSADNNEQFF; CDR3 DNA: TGTGCCAGCAGCTTATGGGGGGATGACTCCGCGGACAACAATGAGCAGTTCTTC
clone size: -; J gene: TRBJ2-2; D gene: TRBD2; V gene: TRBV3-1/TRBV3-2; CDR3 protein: CASSPQLAVGELFF; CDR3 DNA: TGTGCCAGCAGCCCCCAACTAGCGGTCGGGGAGCTGTTTTTT
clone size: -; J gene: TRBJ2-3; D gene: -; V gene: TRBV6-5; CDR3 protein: CASLGGSTDTQYF; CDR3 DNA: TGTGCCAGCCTGGGGGGTAGCACAGATACGCAGTATTTT
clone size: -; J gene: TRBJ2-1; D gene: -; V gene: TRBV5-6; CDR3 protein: CASSLRTPTYNEQFF; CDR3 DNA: TGTGCCAGCAGCTTGCGAACTCCTACCTACAATGAGCAGTTCTTC
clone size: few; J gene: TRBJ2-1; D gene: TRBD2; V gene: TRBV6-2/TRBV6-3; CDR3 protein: CASSSGSSVNEQFF; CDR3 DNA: TGTGCCAGCAGTAGCGGGAGTTCTGTCAATGAGCAGTTCTTC
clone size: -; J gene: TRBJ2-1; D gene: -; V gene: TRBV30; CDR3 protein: CAWSLYLGRFF; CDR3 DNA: TGTGCCTGGAGTCTGTACCTTGGGCGGTTCTTC
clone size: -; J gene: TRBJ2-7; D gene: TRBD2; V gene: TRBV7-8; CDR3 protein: CASSLAAGGPHEQYF; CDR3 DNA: TGTGCCAGCAGCTTAGCGGCGGGAGGGCCTCACGAGCAGTACTTC
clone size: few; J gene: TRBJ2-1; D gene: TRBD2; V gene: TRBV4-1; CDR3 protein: CASSQGWREAGYNEQFF; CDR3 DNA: TGCGCCAGCAGCCAGGGATGGCGGGAGGCCGGCTACAATGAGCAGTTCTTC
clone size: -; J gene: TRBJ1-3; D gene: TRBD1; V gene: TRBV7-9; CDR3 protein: CASSRTGQGADTIYF; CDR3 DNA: TGTGCCAGCAGCCGAACGGGACAGGGGGCAGACACCATATATTTT
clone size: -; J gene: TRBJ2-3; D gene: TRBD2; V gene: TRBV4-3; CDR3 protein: CASSQGLAGGTDTQYF; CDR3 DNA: TGCGCCAGCAGCCAAGGACTAGCGGGAGGGACAGATACGCAGTATTTT
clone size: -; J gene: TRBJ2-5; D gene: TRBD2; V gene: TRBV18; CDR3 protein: CASSPSWTSGSTEEETQYF; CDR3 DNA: TGTGCCAGCTCACCGAGCTGGACTAGCGGGAGTACGGAGGAAGAGACCCAGTACTTC
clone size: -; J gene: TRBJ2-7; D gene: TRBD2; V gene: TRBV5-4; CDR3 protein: CASSLGRGATYEQYF; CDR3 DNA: TGTGCCAGCAGCTTGGGGCGGGGGGCAACCTACGAGCAGTACTTC
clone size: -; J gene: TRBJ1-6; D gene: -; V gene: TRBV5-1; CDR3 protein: CASSLARPGTPLHF; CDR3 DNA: TGCGCCAGCAGCTTGGCCCGACCGGGGACACCCCTCCACTTT
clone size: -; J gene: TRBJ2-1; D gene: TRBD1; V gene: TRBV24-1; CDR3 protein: CATSGTGNYNEQFF; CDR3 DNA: TGTGCCACCTCCGGGACAGGGAATTACAATGAGCAGTTCTTC
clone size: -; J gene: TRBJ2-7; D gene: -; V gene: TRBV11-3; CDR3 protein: CASSSGLNLDEQYF; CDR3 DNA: TGTGCCAGCAGCTCGGGACTGAACCTGGACGAGCAGTACTTC
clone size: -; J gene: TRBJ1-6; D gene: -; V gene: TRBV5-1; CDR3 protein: CASSPPGSVNSPLHF; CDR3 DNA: TGCGCCAGCAGCCCCCCCGGTTCGGTAAATTCACCCCTCCACTTT
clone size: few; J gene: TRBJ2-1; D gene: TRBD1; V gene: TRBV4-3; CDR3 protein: CASSQEGDSSYNEQFF; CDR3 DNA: TGCGCCAGCAGCCAAGAAGGGGACAGCTCCTACAATGAGCAGTTCTTC
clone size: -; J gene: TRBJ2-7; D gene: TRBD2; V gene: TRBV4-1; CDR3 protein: CASSQGPSGSIWVYEQYF; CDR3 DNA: TGCGCCAGCAGCCAAGGTCCTAGCGGGAGTATTTGGGTTTACGAGCAGTACTTC
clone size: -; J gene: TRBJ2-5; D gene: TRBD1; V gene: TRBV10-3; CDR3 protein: CATGQENEETQYF; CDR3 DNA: TGTGCCACCGGACAGGAAAATGAAGAGACCCAGTACTTC
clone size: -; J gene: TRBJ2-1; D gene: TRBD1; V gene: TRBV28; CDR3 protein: CASSSQGDTYNEQFF; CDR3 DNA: TGTGCCAGCAGTTCACAGGGGGACACCTACAATGAGCAGTTCTTC
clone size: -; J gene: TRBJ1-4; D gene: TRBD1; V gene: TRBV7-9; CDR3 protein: CASSWGTGLSATNEKLFF; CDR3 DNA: TGTGCCAGCAGCTGGGGGACAGGGCTTTCGGCAACTAATGAAAAACTGTTTTTT
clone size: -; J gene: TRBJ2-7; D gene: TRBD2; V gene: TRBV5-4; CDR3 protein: CASSWGLAGGAYEQYF; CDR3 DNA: TGTGCCAGCAGCTGGGGACTAGCGGGAGGAGCCTACGAGCAGTACTTC
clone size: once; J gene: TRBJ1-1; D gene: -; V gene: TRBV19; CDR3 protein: CASSWGGNMNTEAFF; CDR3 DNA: TGTGCCAGTAGCTGGGGGGGAAACATGAACACTGAAGCTTTCTTT